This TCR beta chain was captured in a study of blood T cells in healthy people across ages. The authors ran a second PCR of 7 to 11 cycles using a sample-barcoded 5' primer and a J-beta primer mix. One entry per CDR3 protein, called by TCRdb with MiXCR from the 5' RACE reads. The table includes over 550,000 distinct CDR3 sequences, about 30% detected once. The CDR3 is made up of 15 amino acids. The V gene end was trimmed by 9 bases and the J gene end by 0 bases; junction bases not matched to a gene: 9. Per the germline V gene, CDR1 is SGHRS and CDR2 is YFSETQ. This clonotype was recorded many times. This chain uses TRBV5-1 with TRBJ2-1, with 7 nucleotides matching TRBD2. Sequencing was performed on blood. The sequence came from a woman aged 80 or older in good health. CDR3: CATREGGSSYNEQFF. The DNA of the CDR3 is TGCGCCACCAGGGAGGGCGGGAGCTCCTACAATGAGCAGTTCTTC.